The sample holds one count of the clone carrying this T cell receptor beta chain. Its antigen remains unidentified. The sample belongs to a study of T cells in Graves' hyperthyroidism and ophthalmopathy. Study findings and constraints: In the analysis, a 13 V-J model separated ophthalmopathy from stable hyperthyroidism.

There were TCR beta CDR3 regions amplified from RNA transcripts. The HTBI set primed first-round TCR CDR3 RT-PCR. From the multiplex PCR reads, TCRdb called clonotypes with MiXCR, one entry per CDR3 protein. The table shows roughly 580,000 distinct CDR3 sequences, with about 45% occurring only once. The CDR3 has 16 amino acids. V gave up 5 bases and J gave up 0 bases, with 11 bases separating them. Germline CDR1 and CDR2: LNHNV and YYDKDF (reference sequence). The authors deemed Graves' hyperthyroidism stable absent ophthalmopathy progression within 18 months. Subjects aged 18 to 65 presented with newly diagnosed hyperthyroidism of less than 2 months' duration. Lactation, pregnancy, other autoimmune disease or uncontrolled infection excluded patients.

The sequencing sample was made of peripheral blood or thyroid tissue (not recorded which). The rearrangement links TRBV15 to TRBJ2-6; D unresolved. The sequence was obtained from a woman aged 18-35 years with Graves' hyperthyroidism. The CDR3 spells CATSFSDLSGANVLTF. CDR3 DNA: TGTGCCACCAGCTTCTCCGACCTCTCTGGGGCCAACGTCCTGACTTTC.